This T cell receptor beta chain derives from a study of early T cells in non-severe SARS-CoV-2 infection. Study as a whole: Unpaired chains resulted from sequencing bulk RNA of unsorted whole blood.

Trimming removed 5 bases from V and 5 bases from J, with 15 bases in between. CDR3 length: 14 residues. Study-level results: Comparison of clonotypes with VDJdb favored anti-spike CD8 responses while missing private and CD4 specificities.

TCRdb processed the 5' RACE reads anew with MiXCR; each CDR3 protein has one entry. The sample has around 27,000 distinct CDR3 sequences, 2.5% to 3.5% seen once. This clonotype appeared many times. Its antigen is as yet unknown. The sample comprised whole blood. This receptor was identified in an adult who was a healthcare worker with PCR-confirmed SARS-CoV-2 infection or an uninfected control (not recorded which). The rearrangement uses TRBV12-3 or TRBV12-4 and TRBJ1-2; tentatively, D is TRBD1 (6 bases). CDR3 residues: CASSVAGTPYGYTF. The CDR3 DNA follows: TGTGCCAGCAGTGTCGCGGGGACACCGTATGGCTACACCTTC.